Below, 5 T cell receptor beta chains from the same sample are listed, as sequenced in a study of shared clonotypes between healthy human individuals. Some clones are missing from TCRdb's copy, which holds only in-frame ones; the method was immunoSEQ multiplex PCR. The data show around 2,000,000 clones, approximately 94% seen once. Naive CD8 cells lacked CD45RO, underwent positive selection for CCR7 and left out terminally differentiated effector memory CD45RA+ cells. Sample: naive CD8+ T cells sorted from blood. All receptors derive from a man younger than 35 in good health.

For the CDR3, the DNA is TGTGCCAGCAGCCCGTATTTGATGGGGCCCTACGAGCAGTACTTC. Translation gives CASSPYLMGPYEQYF. The rearrangement uses TRBV11-2 and TRBJ2-7; possibly TRBD1 for D (5 bases). V lost 5 bases, J lost 2 bases, and 16 bases lay in between. The CDR3 length is 15 residues. Germline CDR1 reads SGHAT; CDR2 reads FQNNGV.

This clone has just one count. The chain carries TRBV27 and TRBJ2-1, with D possibly TRBD2 on 6 matching bases. The CDR3 extends over 14 amino acids. V was clipped by 2 bases and J by 9 bases, with 14 bases between them. The germline V gene encodes CDR1 MNHEY and CDR2 SMNVEV (reference sequence). The CDR3 nucleotides read TGTGCCAGCAGTTTAGGGGGACTTCCCCCTGAGCAGTTCTTC. This gives the protein CASSLGGLPPEQFF.

The chain uses TRBV7-9 and TRBJ2-1; 7 positions match TRBD2. CDR1 and CDR2 from the germline V gene are SEHNR and FQNEAQ (reference sequence). CDR3 length equals 13 residues. V lost 8 bases, J lost 1 base, and 2 bases stayed unmatched. DNA of the CDR3: TGTGCCAGCCCCGGGAGGTCCTACAATGAGCAGTTCTTC. Amino acids: CASPGRSYNEQFF.

V gene TRBV13 combines with J gene TRBJ2-2, with TRBD2 as a possible D gene (5 bases). Germline V gene sequence: CDR1 PRHDT, CDR2 FYEKMQ (reference sequence). V dropped 6 bases and J dropped 6 bases, with 8 bases sitting between them. The CDR3 runs to 12 residues. This CDR3 is CASRPEAGELFF. The CDR3, as DNA: TGTGCCAGCAGGCCGGAGGCCGGGGAGCTGTTTTTT.

The chain links TRBV11-2 to TRBJ2-7; tentatively, D is TRBD1 (5 bases). From germline, CDR1 is SGHAT and CDR2 FQNNGV. The CDR3 runs to 13 residues. Deletions cut 1 base from V and 6 bases from J, with 10 bases between. CDR3 sequence (DNA): TGTGCCAGCAGCTTAGTGCAGGGAAGCGAGCAGTACTTC. This sequence encodes CASSLVQGSEQYF. Full variable domain (missing parts from reference TRBV11-2 and TRBJ2-7): EAGVAQSPRYKIIEKRQSVAFWCNPISGHATLYWYQQILGQGPKLLIQFQNNGVVDDSQLPKDRFSAERLKGVDSTLKIQPAKLEDSAVYLCASSLVQGSEQYFGPGTRLTVT.